What follows are 30 T cell receptor beta chains derived from one specimen sequenced in a study of neurological immune-mediated disorders. Stated time point: longitudinal time-point 3. MiXCR, applied by TCRdb to the 5' RACE reads, yields one record per CDR3 protein. The repertoire holds fewer than 50,000 distinct CDR3 sequences, with approximately 15% as singletons. Sample: PBMCs. The receptor source for this set is a young man in good health.

This clonotype appeared many times. The chain's CDR3 is CASWRGDNEQFF. In DNA form, the CDR3 reads TGTGCCAGCTGGAGGGGCGACAATGAGCAGTTCTTC. The chain uses TRBV25-1 and TRBJ2-1, with D possibly matching TRBD2 (6 bases). Trimming shortened V by 8 bases and J by 5 bases, and 10 bases separated the two germline ends. The CDR3 loop spans 12 amino acids. Germline CDR1 is MGHDK and CDR2 is SYGVNS. Full variable domain (remainder filled in from reference TRBV25-1 and TRBJ2-1): EADIYQTPRYLVIGTGKKITLECSQTMGHDKMYWYQQDPGMELHLIHYSYGVNSTEKGDLSSESTVSRIRTEHFPLTLESARPSHTSQYLCASWRGDNEQFFGPGTRLTVL.

This clonotype was counted ten times or more. One end of the junction does not line up with germline, which may come from a read error. Here the CDR3 reads CAIGGEGSTQYF. Written as DNA, the CDR3 is TGTGCCATCGGGGGGGAGGGAAGTACGCAGTACTTT. The chain uses TRBV10-3 and TRBJ2-3, with 7 bases lining up with TRBD2. Germline V gives CDR1 ENHRY, CDR2 SYGVKD. The CDR3 is 12 amino acids.

In this sample, this clonotype turned up many times. This rearrangement joins TRBV7-9 to TRBJ2-7; D remains unclear. This CDR3 region has 14 residues. Germline lookup yields CDR1 SEHNR and CDR2 FQNEAQ (reference sequence). With 11 bases removed from V and 1 base from J, the gap between germline ends came to 18 bases. The CDR3 DNA reads TGTGCCGCCCGTGGGGATATGGATTCCTACGAGCAGTACTTC. Translated, it gives CAARGDMDSYEQYF.

This clonotype appeared many times. The genes are TRBV12-3 or TRBV12-4 and TRBJ2-6; D ambiguous. This CDR3 spans 17 amino acids. V lost 2 bases to trimming and J lost 1 base, with 12 bases between them. CDR3 sequence reads: CASSLFGTLSGANVLTF. DNA of the CDR3: TGTGCCAGCAGTTTATTTGGCACCCTTTCTGGGGCCAACGTCCTGACTTTC.

This clonotype was found a few times. This clone may be a read error of a much larger clone one base away. This sequence joins TRBV11-2 and TRBJ2-7, with D possibly called TRBD1 or TRBD2 (5 bases each). This CDR3 comprises 16 residues. Per the germline V gene, CDR1 is SGHAT and CDR2 is FQNNGV. The CDR3 coding sequence is TGTGCCAGCAGCCAACCCGTTGGGGGTCCCACCTACGAGCGGTACTTC. Its protein product is CASSQPVGGPTYERYF.

This clonotype showed up many times. V gene TRBV10-1 combines with J gene TRBJ2-7, with no clear D. Germline assignment: CDR1 WNHNN and CDR2 SYGVQD (reference sequence). The length of the CDR3 is 13 residues. V gave up 3 bases and J gave up 2 bases, with 8 bases separating them. CDR3 nucleotide sequence: TGCGCCAGCAGTGAAGACCTGGCCTACGAGCAGTACTTC. Its protein is CASSEDLAYEQYF.

This clonotype showed up many times. The V and J genes are TRBV5-1 and TRBJ2-5; unclear D gene. This CDR3 is built from 14 residues. Germline V gene lookup returns CDR1 SGHRS and CDR2 YFSETQ. The ends were cut back, 2 bases at V and 1 base at J, with 9 bases in the middle. CDR3 nucleotides: TGCGCCAGCAGCTTAAAACTCATCCAAGAGACCCAGTACTTC. The encoded protein is CASSLKLIQETQYF.

This clonotype has ten or more counts. The chain combines TRBV5-1 with TRBJ2-3, with 13 bases lining up with TRBD2. Germline assignment: CDR1 SGHRS and CDR2 YFSETQ. The CDR3 contains 15 residues. V gave up 5 bases and J gave up 4 bases; unmatched junction bases: 4. This chain's CDR3 is CASRPGLAGADTQYF. The DNA of the CDR3 is TGCGCCAGCAGACCCGGACTAGCGGGAGCAGATACGCAGTATTTT.

This clonotype was recorded many times. V usage is TRBV5-1 and J usage is TRBJ2-2; D assignment may be TRBD1 or TRBD2 (6 bases each). V was clipped by 1 base and J by 1 base, with 14 bases between them. This CDR3 is built from 17 residues. Germline V gene lookup returns CDR1 SGHRS and CDR2 YFSETQ. The CDR3 sequence is CASSLFSGAKNTGELFF. The CDR3 DNA follows: TGCGCCAGCAGCTTGTTCTCGGGGGCGAAGAACACCGGGGAGCTGTTTTTT.

On this clonotype itself: The junction differs from germline at one of its ends, possibly a read error. This rearrangement joins TRBV5-1 to TRBJ2-1; TRBD1 aligns across 8 bases. CDR1 is SGHRS and CDR2 is YFSETQ in the germline V gene. CDR3 length: 15 amino acids. The CDR3 nucleotides read TGCGCAAGCAGCTTTAGTCAGGGGGCGAACGGCGAGCAGTTCTTC. Protein product: CASSFSQGANGEQFF.

This clonotype has at least ten counts. This rearrangement joins TRBV9 to TRBJ2-7, with D possibly TRBD2 on 6 matching bases. The germline V and J ends were trimmed by 0 bases and 1 base, with 11 bases remaining between them. This CDR3 contains 15 residues. Germline V gives CDR1 SGDLS, CDR2 YYNGEE. The CDR3 is CASSVGSGTSYEQYF. The CDR3 coding sequence is TGTGCCAGCAGCGTAGGATCCGGGACTTCCTACGAGCAGTACTTC.

With regard to this clonotype: A much larger clone lies a single base off, so this may be a read error. This chain links TRBV7-9 with TRBJ2-5; D is possibly TRBD1 (6 bases). The germline gives CDR1 SEHNR, CDR2 FQNEAQ (reference sequence). This CDR3 has 17 residues. CDR3 residues: CASSPGSTGPGEDTQYF. DNA of the CDR3: TGTGCCAGCAGCCCCGGATCGACAGGCCCCGGGGAAGATACCCAGTACTTC.

This chain uses TRBV20-1 with TRBJ2-3, with 10 nucleotides matching TRBD2. Germline lookup yields CDR1 DFQATT and CDR2 SNEGSKA (reference sequence). The CDR3 covers 16 residues. V was pared by 6 bases and J by 5 bases, with 14 bases of the junction left unmatched. The CDR3 DNA reads as TGCAGTGCAGAGCAAGGGTCAGCGGGAGGGTTAGATACGCAGTATTTT. As protein: CSAEQGSAGGLDTQYF.

This clonotype was detected ten times or more. V gene TRBV5-1 combines with J gene TRBJ1-1; TRBD1 agrees at 8 bases. CDR3 length equals 12 residues. Per germline, CDR1 SGHRS and CDR2 YFSETQ. With V trimmed by 4 bases and J by 10 bases, 6 bases remained unmatched. CDR3 bases: TGCGCCAGCAGCCTACAGGGGGTCGTAGCTTTCTTT. It yields the protein CASSLQGVVAFF.

This clonotype has a count of ten or more. This sequence joins TRBV29-1 and TRBJ1-3, with 7 positions matching TRBD1. The CDR3 loop spans 13 amino acids. Germline assignment: CDR1 SQVTM and CDR2 ANQGSEA. J was trimmed by 4 bases and V by 5 bases; bases with no gene match: 5. CDR3: CSVKGAAGNTIYF. The DNA of the CDR3 is TGCAGCGTTAAGGGGGCAGCCGGAAACACCATATATTTT.

This clonotype appeared once. A much larger clone differs from this one at a single base, so this may be a read error. The J gene is TRBJ2-2, the V gene TRBV7-8, with a weak D call TRBD2 (5 bases). The V and J ends lost 9 bases and 1 base respectively, with 6 bases between them. Germline-derived CDR1 and CDR2 are SGHVS and FQNEAQ. The CDR3 contains 12 residues. The CDR3 reads CASRGNTGELFF. CDR3 nucleotide sequence: TGTGCCAGTCGGGGGAACACCGGGGAGCTGTTTTTT.

This clonotype was seen ten or more times. The CDR3, as DNA: TGCAGCGTTGGAGGACTTAACAATCAGCCCCAGCATTTT. Translated, it gives CSVGGLNNQPQHF. V and J are TRBV29-1 and TRBJ1-5; D not resolved. V gave up 4 bases and J gave up 3 bases, with 10 bases separating them. This CDR3 spans 13 amino acids. CDR1 is SQVTM and CDR2 is ANQGSEA in the germline V gene.

This clonotype was observed at least ten times. This chain links TRBV5-1 with TRBJ1-1; D is ambiguous. This CDR3 has 12 amino acids. CDR1 and CDR2 (germline): SGHRS, YFSETQ. The germline V and J ends were trimmed by 8 bases and 5 bases, with 13 bases remaining between them. CDR3 DNA: TGCGCCAGAGAGACCTCCGGGACTGAAGCTTTCTTT. This encodes CARETSGTEAFF.

This clonotype was recorded at least ten times. The chain has TRBV3-1 and TRBJ2-6, with D perhaps TRBD1 (6 bases). The CDR3 is 15 amino acids. Trimming left V 6 bases short and J 1 base short, with 10 bases between. Germline V lookup: CDR1 LGHDT, CDR2 YNNKEL (reference sequence). The CDR3 region has the DNA TGTGCCAGCAGACACGGGACATCTGGGGCCAACGTCCTGACTTTC. This sequence encodes CASRHGTSGANVLTF.

The rearrangement uses TRBV28 and TRBJ1-1, with a possible D match to TRBD1 (5 bases). In germline, CDR1 is MDHEN, CDR2 SYDVKM. The CDR3 runs to 13 residues. V dropped 6 bases and J dropped 4 bases, with 12 bases sitting between them. The CDR3 sequence: CASRLGGATEAFF. CDR3 DNA sequence: TGTGCCAGCAGGCTGGGGGGTGCCACTGAAGCTTTCTTT.

This clonotype was observed at least ten times. The chain is built from TRBV13 and TRBJ2-1, with D perhaps being TRBD1 or TRBD2 (5 bases each). The CDR3 loop spans 12 amino acids. Between the trimmed V and J ends, which lost 5 bases and 8 bases, there was a span of 10 bases. Germline CDR1 reads PRHDT; CDR2 reads FYEKMQ (reference sequence). CDR3 coding DNA: TGTGCCAGCAGCCCACGGGGCGATGAGCAGTTCTTC. It specifies CASSPRGDEQFF.

The genes are TRBV5-1 and TRBJ1-1; maybe TRBD1 (6 bases). CDR1 and CDR2 from the germline V gene are SGHRS and YFSETQ. Trimming took off 8 bases at V and 1 base at J, with 12 bases between the two ends. The CDR3 extends over 13 amino acids. The CDR3 DNA reads as TGCGCCAGATGTCGGGGACAGAACACTGAAGCTTTCTTT. It specifies CARCRGQNTEAFF. Supplemented by reference TRBV5-1 and TRBJ1-1, the full variable domain reads KAGVTQTPRYLIKTRGQQVTLSCSPISGHRSVSWYQQTPGQGLQFLFEYFSETQRNKGNFPGRFSGRQFSNSRSEMNVSTLELGDSALYLCARCRGQNTEAFFGQGTRLTVV.

This clonotype was observed a handful of times. This chain links TRBV5-1 with TRBJ2-2; 10 bases are a match to TRBD2. V was clipped by 4 bases and J by 8 bases; unmatched bases: 5. CDR1 SGHRS and CDR2 YFSETQ come from the germline V gene. The CDR3 has 14 residues. DNA for the CDR3: TGCGCCAGCAGCCTAGCGGGAGAGAGGGGGGAGCTGTTTTTT. It yields the protein CASSLAGERGELFF.

CDR3 DNA sequence: TGTGCCAGCAGCCAGCGGGAGATGGGCGCAGATACGCAGTATTTT. Protein product: CASSQREMGADTQYF. The J gene is TRBJ2-3, the V gene TRBV12-3 or TRBV12-4; 8 nucleotides match TRBD2. V lost 6 bases to trimming and J lost 4 bases; unmatched junction nucleotides: 9. The CDR3 runs to 15 residues.

This clonotype was counted many times. The V and J genes are TRBV10-2 and TRBJ2-7, with TRBD2 identical over 7 bases. Germline loops: CDR1 WSHSY, CDR2 SAAADI. The CDR3 extends over 13 amino acids. Trimming removed 10 bases from V and 0 bases from J; junction bases left unmatched: 6. DNA of the CDR3: TGCGCCACTGGGGAGGGGATCTCCTACGAGCAGTACTTC. This translates into CATGEGISYEQYF.

This clonotype was seen more than once but under ten times. V and J are TRBV6-5 and TRBJ2-7, with unresolved D. The CDR3 consists of 17 residues. The V end lost 4 bases, the J end lost 0 bases, and 19 bases lay between the germline ends. Per germline, CDR1 MNHEY and CDR2 SVGAGI. The CDR3 DNA reads as TGTGCCAGCAGTTCCCTCATGGGCCTCACGGGCTCCTACGAGCAGTACTTC. Translation gives CASSSLMGLTGSYEQYF.

This clonotype occurred many times. The V call is TRBV27, the J call TRBJ2-7; D perhaps matches TRBD1 (6 bases). Per germline, CDR1 MNHEY and CDR2 SMNVEV (reference sequence). Trimming cost V 3 bases and J 6 bases, with 9 bases left between them. The CDR3 runs to 12 residues. The CDR3 DNA sequence: TGTGCCAGCAGTTTTGGCAGGGGCGAGCAGTACTTC. It encodes CASSFGRGEQYF.

This clonotype has a handful of counts. The V gene is TRBV7-2, the J gene TRBJ2-2; D is possibly TRBD1 (5 bases). The CDR3 is 12 residues long. Trimming removed 6 bases from V and 6 bases from J, with 8 bases in between. Germline CDR1 reads SGHTA; CDR2 reads FQGNSA. CDR3 protein: CASRDIPGELFF. In nucleotides, the CDR3 is TGTGCCAGCAGGGACATCCCCGGGGAGCTGTTTTTT.

This clonotype was seen repeatedly, ten times or more. The chain joins TRBV5-4 to TRBJ2-2; 8 bases agree with TRBD2. The CDR3 consists of 16 residues. The germline gives CDR1 SGHNT, CDR2 YYREEE (reference sequence). V was pared by 0 bases and J by 1 base, with 2 bases of the junction left unmatched. The CDR3 region is CASSLAGGWNTGELFF. DNA for the CDR3: TGTGCCAGCAGCTTGGCGGGGGGGTGGAACACCGGGGAGCTGTTTTTT.

This clonotype was recorded many times. The chain links TRBV7-9 to TRBJ2-3; perhaps D is TRBD1 or TRBD2 (6 bases each). V was pared by 4 bases and J by 2 bases, with 13 bases between. This CDR3 comprises 15 residues. Germline assignment: CDR1 SEHNR and CDR2 FQNEAQ (reference sequence). The CDR3 region is CASSSGALHTDTQYF. In nucleotides, the CDR3 is TGTGCCAGCAGCTCGGGGGCTCTACACACAGATACGCAGTATTTT.